The subject of this entry is one T cell receptor beta chain. The target antigen is unknown. This sample is part of a study of early stage breast cancer tumors. Whole-study context: Invasive lobular carcinomas made up four of 12 ER+/PR+/HER2- tumors.

TCRdb keeps only in-frame clones here, not all; method: immunoSEQ multiplex PCR. The sample yields tens of thousands of clones, around two thirds seen once. General observations from the study: In about 90% of the 16 patients, blood comparison separated tumor from normal breast. Compared with adjacent normal breast, tumors showed about 2.5-fold denser, more clonal T cells. Commonly generated sequences made up most enriched TCRB sequences shared between patients.

The source material was blood. The TCR was taken from a person in their fifties with breast cancer.

The CDR3 sequence: CASSLGQFNQPQHF. Here the CDR3 DNA reads TGTGCCAGCAGCTTGGGGCAGTTCAATCAGCCCCAGCATTTT. The chain recombines TRBV7-9 with TRBJ1-5; a weak D match, TRBD1 (5 bases). Germline V gene sequence: CDR1 SEHNR, CDR2 FQNEAQ (reference sequence). The V and J ends lost 3 bases and 3 bases respectively, with 9 bases between them. The length of the CDR3 is 14 residues.